This TCR beta chain originates from a study of beta chain features in type 1 diabetes. Overall study results and limits: Shortening of TCRB CDR3s, moderate but significant, appeared in all four CD4+ subsets of Type 1 diabetes patients.

There was one heparinised blood draw per donor, averaging about 116 mL. CD45RO/CCR7/CD25/CD127/CD95/CD27 separated CD4+ naive, central memory, regulatory and stem cell-like memory cells by sorting. Post-sort purity exceeded 95% for all sorted populations. The entirety of the isolated RNA underwent reverse transcription, so expressed TCRB transcripts were sequenced. TCRdb's table, derived via immunoSEQ multiplex PCR, lists solely in-frame clones and lacks some. The table includes around 650,000 clones, around 12% detected once. This clone has just a few counts. What it binds is not known. Sequences were obtained from naive CD4+ T cells from blood. The receptor's source is a man aged 25 to 45 with type 1 diabetes.

In nucleotides, the CDR3 is TGCGCCAGCAGCCTTGAGGGAGGGTCTGGGGCCAACGTCCTGACTTTC. This gives the protein CASSLEGGSGANVLTF. The V gene is TRBV4-1, the J gene TRBJ2-6, with 7 bases aligning to TRBD2. Per germline, CDR1 MGHRA and CDR2 YSYEKL. The J segment lost 1 base and the V segment lost 4 bases, leaving 4 bases of the junction unmatched. CDR3 length equals 16 residues.